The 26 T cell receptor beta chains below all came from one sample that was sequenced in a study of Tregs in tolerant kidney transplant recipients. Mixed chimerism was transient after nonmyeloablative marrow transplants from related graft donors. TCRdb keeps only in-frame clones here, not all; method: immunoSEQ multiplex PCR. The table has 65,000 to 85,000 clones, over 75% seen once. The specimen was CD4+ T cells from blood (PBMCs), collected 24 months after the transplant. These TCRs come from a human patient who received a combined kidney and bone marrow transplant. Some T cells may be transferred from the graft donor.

The chain's CDR3 is CASSEPGQGLKNIQYF. The CDR3 nucleotides are TGTGCCAGCAGCGAGCCGGGACAGGGACTCAAAAACATTCAGTACTTC. The chain couples TRBV25-1 to TRBJ2-4, with 9 positions matching TRBD1. CDR1 is MGHDK, CDR2 SYGVNS, per germline. The CDR3 is made up of 16 amino acids. V lost 6 bases to trimming and J lost 3 bases; unmatched junction nucleotides: 9.

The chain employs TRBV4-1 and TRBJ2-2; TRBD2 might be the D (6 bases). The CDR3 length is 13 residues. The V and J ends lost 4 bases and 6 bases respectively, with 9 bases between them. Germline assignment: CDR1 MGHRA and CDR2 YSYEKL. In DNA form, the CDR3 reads TGCGCCAGCAGCCGGGGACTTTCCGGGGAGCTGTTTTTT. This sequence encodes CASSRGLSGELFF.

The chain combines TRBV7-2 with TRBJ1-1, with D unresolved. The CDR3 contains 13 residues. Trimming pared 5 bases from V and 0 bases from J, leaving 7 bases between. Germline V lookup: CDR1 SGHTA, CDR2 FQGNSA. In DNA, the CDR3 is TGTGCCAGCAGCCCCCGGTTGAACACTGAAGCTTTCTTT. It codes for CASSPRLNTEAFF.

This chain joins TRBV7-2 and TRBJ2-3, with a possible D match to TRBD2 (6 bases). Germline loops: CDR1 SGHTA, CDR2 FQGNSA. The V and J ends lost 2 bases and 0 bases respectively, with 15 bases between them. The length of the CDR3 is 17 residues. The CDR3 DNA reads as TGTGCCAGCAGCTTATGGGCCTACGCGGGGAGCACAGATACGCAGTATTTT. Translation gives CASSLWAYAGSTDTQYF.

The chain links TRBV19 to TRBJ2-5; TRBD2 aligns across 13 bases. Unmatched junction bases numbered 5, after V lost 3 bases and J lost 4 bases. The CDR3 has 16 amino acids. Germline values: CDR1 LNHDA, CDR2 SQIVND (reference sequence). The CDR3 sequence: CASSMGTSGRGETQYF. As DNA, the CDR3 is TGTGCCAGTAGTATGGGTACTAGCGGGAGGGGAGAGACCCAGTACTTC. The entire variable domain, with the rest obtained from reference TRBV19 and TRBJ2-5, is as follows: DGGITQSPKYLFRKEGQNVTLSCEQNLNHDAMYWYRQDPGQGLRLIYYSQIVNDFQKGDIAEGYSVSREKKESFPLTVTSAQKNPTAFYLCASSMGTSGRGETQYFGPGTRLLVL.

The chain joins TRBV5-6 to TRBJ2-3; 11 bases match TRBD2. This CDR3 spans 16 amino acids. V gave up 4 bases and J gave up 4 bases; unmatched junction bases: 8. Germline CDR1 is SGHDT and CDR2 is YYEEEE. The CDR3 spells CASSTGLAVLSDTQYF. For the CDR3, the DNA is TGTGCCAGCAGCACGGGACTAGCGGTTCTTTCAGATACGCAGTATTTT.

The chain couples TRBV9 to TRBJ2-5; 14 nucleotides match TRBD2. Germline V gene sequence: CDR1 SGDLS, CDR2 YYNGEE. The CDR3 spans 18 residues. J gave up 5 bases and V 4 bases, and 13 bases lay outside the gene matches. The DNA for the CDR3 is TGTGCCAGCAGCCCAACACGACTAGCGGGAGGGCTCGGGGAGACCCAGTACTTC. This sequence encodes CASSPTRLAGGLGETQYF.

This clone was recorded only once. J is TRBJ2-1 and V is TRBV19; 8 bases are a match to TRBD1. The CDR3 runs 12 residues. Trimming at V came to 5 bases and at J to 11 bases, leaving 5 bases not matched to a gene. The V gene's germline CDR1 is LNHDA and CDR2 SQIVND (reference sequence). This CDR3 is CASSVWTGKQFF. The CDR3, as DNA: TGTGCCAGTAGTGTATGGACAGGGAAGCAGTTCTTC.

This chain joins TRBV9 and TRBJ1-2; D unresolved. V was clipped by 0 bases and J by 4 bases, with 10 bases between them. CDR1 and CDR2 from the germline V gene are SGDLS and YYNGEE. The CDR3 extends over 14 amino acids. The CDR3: CASSVGRASYGYTF. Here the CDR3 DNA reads TGTGCCAGCAGCGTAGGGAGGGCTAGCTATGGCTACACCTTC.

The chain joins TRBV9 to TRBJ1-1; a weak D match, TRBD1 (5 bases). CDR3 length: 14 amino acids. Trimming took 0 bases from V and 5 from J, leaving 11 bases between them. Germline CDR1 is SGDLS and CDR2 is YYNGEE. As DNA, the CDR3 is TGTGCCAGCAGCGTAGCGGCGGGGGGGACTGAAGCTTTCTTT. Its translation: CASSVAAGGTEAFF.

CDR3 bases: TGTGCCAGCAGTGAATATCAGGACAGGGCGTACAATGAGCAGTTCTTC. This gives the protein CASSEYQDRAYNEQFF. J is TRBJ2-1 and V is TRBV25-1, with TRBD1 matching 8 bases. The junction had 5 bases not matched to a gene; V was cut back by 0 bases and J by 4 bases. The germline gives CDR1 MGHDK, CDR2 SYGVNS. The CDR3 totals 16 residues.

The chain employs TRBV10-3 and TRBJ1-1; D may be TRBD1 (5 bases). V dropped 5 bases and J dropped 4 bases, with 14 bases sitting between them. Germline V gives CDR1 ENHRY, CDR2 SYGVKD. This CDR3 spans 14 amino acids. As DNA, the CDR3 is TGTGCCATCAGTACAGGCGAGATACGCACTGAAGCTTTCTTT. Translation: CAISTGEIRTEAFF.

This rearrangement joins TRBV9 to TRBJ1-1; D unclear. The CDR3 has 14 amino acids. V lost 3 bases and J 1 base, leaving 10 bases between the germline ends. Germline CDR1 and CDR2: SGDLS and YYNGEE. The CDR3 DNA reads TGTGCCAGCAGCGCACGACTCCAGAACACTGAAGCTTTCTTT. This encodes CASSARLQNTEAFF.

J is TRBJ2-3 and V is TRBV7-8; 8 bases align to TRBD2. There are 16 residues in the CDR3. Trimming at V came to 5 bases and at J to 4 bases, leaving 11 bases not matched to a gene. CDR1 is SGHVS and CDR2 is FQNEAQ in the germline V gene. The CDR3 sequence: CASSRGPAGASDTQYF. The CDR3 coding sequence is TGTGCCAGCAGCCGGGGCCCAGCGGGAGCTTCAGATACGCAGTATTTT.

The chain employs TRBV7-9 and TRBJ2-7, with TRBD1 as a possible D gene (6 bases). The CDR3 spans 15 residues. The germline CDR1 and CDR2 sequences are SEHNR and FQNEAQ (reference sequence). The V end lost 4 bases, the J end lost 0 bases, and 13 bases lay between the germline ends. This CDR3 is CASSWSPDSSYEQYF. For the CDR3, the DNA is TGTGCCAGCAGCTGGTCCCCGGACAGCTCCTACGAGCAGTACTTC.

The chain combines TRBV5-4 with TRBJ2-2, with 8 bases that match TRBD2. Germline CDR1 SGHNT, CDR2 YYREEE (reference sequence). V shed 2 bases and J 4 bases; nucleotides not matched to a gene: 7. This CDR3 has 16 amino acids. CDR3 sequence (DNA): TGTGCCAGCAGCTTCGACGGGAGCGGGGGCACCGGGGAGCTGTTTTTT. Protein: CASSFDGSGGTGELFF.

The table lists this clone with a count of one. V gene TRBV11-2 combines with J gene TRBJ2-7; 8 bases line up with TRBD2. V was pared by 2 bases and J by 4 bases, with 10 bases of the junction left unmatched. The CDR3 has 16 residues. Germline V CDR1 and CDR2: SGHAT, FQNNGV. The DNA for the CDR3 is TGTGCCAGCAGCTTAAGGGGGGCTAGCGGGCCATACGAGCAGTACTTC. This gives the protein CASSLRGASGPYEQYF.

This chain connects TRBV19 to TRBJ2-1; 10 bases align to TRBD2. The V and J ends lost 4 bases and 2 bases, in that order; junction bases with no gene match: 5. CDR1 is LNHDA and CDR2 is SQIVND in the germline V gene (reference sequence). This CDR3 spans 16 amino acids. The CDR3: CASSNQRGGPYNEQFF. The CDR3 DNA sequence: TGTGCCAGTAGTAATCAGCGGGGGGGCCCCTACAATGAGCAGTTCTTC.

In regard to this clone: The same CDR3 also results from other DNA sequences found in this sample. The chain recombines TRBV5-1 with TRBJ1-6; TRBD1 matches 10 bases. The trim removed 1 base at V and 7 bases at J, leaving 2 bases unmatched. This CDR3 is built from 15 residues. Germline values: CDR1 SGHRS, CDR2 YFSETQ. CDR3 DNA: TGCGCCAGCAGCTTGATGGGACAGGGGAATTCACCCCTCCACTTT. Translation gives CASSLMGQGNSPLHF.

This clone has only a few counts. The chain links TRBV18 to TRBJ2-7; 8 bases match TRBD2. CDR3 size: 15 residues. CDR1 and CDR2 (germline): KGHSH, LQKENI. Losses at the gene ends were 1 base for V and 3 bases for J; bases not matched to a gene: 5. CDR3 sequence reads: CASSPQAGGLYEQYF. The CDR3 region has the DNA TGTGCCAGCTCACCACAGGCGGGGGGACTCTACGAGCAGTACTTC.

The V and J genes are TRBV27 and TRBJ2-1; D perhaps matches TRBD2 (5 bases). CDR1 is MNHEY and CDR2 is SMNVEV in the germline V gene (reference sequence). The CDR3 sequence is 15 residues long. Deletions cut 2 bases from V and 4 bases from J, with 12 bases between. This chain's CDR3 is CASSLVLAVYNEQFF. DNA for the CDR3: TGTGCCAGCAGTTTAGTCCTAGCAGTTTACAATGAGCAGTTCTTC.

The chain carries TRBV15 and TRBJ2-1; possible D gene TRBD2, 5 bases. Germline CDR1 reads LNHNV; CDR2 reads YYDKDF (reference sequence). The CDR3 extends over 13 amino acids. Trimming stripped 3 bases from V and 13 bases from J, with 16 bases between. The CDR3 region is CATSSQRQQTQFF. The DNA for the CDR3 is TGTGCCACCAGCAGCCAGCGGCAGCAAACCCAGTTCTTC. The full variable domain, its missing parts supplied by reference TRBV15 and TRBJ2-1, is DAMVIQNPRYQVTQFGKPVTLSCSQTLNHNVMYWYQQKSSQAPKLLFHYYDKDFNNEADTPDNFQSRRPNTSFCFLDIRSPGLGDTAMYLCATSSQRQQTQFFGPGTRLTVL.

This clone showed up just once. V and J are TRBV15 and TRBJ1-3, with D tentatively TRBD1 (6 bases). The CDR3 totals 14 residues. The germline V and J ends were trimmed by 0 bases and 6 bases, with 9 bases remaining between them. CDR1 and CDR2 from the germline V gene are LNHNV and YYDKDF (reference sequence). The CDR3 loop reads CATSRDRDINTIYF. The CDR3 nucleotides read TGTGCCACCAGCAGAGACCGGGACATAAACACCATATATTTT.

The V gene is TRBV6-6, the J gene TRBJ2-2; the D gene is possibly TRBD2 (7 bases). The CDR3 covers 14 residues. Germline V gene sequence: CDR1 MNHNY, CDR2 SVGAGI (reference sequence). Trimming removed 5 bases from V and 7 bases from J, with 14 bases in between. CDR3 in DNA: TGTGCCAGCAGTACATCCGGGGGGCGCGGGGAGCTGTTTTTT. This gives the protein CASSTSGGRGELFF.

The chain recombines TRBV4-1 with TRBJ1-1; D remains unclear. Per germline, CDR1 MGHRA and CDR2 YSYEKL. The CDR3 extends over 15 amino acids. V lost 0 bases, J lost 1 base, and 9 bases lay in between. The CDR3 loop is CASSQDPSGNTEAFF. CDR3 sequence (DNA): TGCGCCAGCAGCCAAGATCCCTCGGGGAACACTGAAGCTTTCTTT.

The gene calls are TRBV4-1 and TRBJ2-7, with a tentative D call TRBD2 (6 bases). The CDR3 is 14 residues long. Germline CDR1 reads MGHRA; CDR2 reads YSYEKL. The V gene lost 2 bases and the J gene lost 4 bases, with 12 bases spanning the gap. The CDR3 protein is CASSQRSEGYEQYF. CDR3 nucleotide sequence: TGCGCCAGCAGCCAAAGATCGGAGGGTTACGAGCAGTACTTC.